This T cell receptor beta chain was found in a study of blood T cell repertoires in COVID-19. Study in general: The United States, Italy and Spain supplied acute and convalescent COVID-19 samples. PBMCs, B-cell-depleted T cells, or T cells provided the cDNA or gDNA that made up the material.

The V and J ends lost 4 bases and 7 bases, in that order; junction bases with no gene match: 7. Germline assignment: CDR1 SGHTA and CDR2 FQGNSA. The CDR3 is made up of 15 amino acids. In the study's own analysis: Reference gene primer amplification in the assay estimated nucleated cell counts. TCRdb's table, derived via immunoSEQ multiplex PCR, lists solely in-frame clones and lacks some. That table supplies the V and J calls and clone size; D and trimming were determined from the DNA. This table holds around 140,000 clones, about 80% found once. This chain links TRBV7-2 with TRBJ2-3; 11 bases line up with TRBD1. The origin of this receptor is a human donor in a cohort sampled during active COVID-19. The sequencing sample was made of peripheral blood. The chain's CDR3 is CASSSGTGGTNTQYF. CDR3 DNA sequence: TGTGCCAGCAGCTCAGGGACAGGGGGGACAAATACGCAGTATTTT.